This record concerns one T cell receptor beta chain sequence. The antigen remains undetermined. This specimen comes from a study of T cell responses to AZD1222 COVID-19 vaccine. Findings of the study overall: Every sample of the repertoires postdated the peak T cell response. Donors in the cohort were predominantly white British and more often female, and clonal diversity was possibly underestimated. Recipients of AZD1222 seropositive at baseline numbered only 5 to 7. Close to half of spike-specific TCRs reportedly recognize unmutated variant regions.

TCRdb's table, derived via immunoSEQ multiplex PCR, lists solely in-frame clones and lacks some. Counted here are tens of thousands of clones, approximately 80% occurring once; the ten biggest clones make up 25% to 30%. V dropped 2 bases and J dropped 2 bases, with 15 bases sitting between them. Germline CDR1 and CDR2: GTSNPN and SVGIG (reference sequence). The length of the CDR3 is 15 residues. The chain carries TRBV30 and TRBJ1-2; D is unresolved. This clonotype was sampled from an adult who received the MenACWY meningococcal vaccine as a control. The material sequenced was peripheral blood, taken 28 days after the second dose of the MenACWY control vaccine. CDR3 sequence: CAWSPWGGSNYGYTF. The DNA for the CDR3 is TGTGCCTGGAGTCCATGGGGTGGAAGCAACTATGGCTACACCTTC.